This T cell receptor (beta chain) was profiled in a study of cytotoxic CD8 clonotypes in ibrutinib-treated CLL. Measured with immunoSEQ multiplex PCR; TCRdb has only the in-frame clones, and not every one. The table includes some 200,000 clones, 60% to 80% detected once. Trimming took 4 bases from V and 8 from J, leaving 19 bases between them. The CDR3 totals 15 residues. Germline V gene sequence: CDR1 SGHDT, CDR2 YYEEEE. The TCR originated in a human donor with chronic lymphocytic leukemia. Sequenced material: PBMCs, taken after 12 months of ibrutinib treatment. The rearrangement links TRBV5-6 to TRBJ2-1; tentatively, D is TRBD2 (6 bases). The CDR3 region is CASSQRVLKGHEQFF. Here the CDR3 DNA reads TGTGCCAGCAGCCAGCGGGTTCTAAAAGGCCATGAGCAGTTCTTC.